The clone carrying this T cell receptor beta chain showed up just a few times. Its antigen is not known. V lost 2 bases and J 0 bases, leaving 15 bases between the germline ends. From germline, CDR1 is SEHNR and CDR2 FQNEAQ (reference sequence). This CDR3 is 17 amino acids long. Researchers report isolating at least 7 million PBMCs per sample. Total RNA, at least 6 micrograms per sample, came from PBMCs. Combining a sample-barcoded 5' primer with a J-beta primer mix, a second PCR ran for roughly 7 to 12 cycles. In TCRdb, the 5' RACE reads were re-called with MiXCR into one record per CDR3 protein. The table lists about 1.5 million distinct CDR3 sequences, around 40% of them singletons, with 4% in the top ten. This sample was taken from a study of blood T cells in healthy people across ages. Whole-study results and caveats: Roughly linear age-related decline in beta diversity appeared, significant by age approximately 40.

The genes are TRBV7-9 and TRBJ2-3; D is perhaps TRBD1 (5 bases). Sequencing was performed on blood. This TCR came from a woman younger than 30 in good health. The DNA for the CDR3 is TGTGCCAGCAGCTTATCAGGGCTTCCCGTGAGCACAGATACGCAGTATTTT. Protein product: CASSLSGLPVSTDTQYF. Drawing the rest from reference TRBV7-9 and TRBJ2-3, the complete variable domain is DTGVSQNPRHKITKRGQNVTFRCDPISEHNRLYWYRQTLGQGPEFLTYFQNEAQLEKSRLLSDRFSAERPKGSFSTLEIQRTEQGDSAMYLCASSLSGLPVSTDTQYFGPGTRLTVL.